This T cell receptor (beta chain) originates from a study of graft-versus-host responses after intestinal transplantation (dated by TCRdb to the early 2020s). Regarding the study in general: Recipients received multivisceral, liver-intestinal, or isolated intestinal transplants. Anti-thymocyte globulin induction was given to all recipients, followed by maintenance tacrolimus and steroids for two to three years. Graft-versus-host and host-versus-graft alloreactive T cell clones were tracked in the graft, circulation and bone marrow after intestinal transplantation using bulk TCR-beta CDR3 sequencing. To identify alloreactive clones, pre-transplant mixed lymphocyte reaction products were sequenced and then compared with unstimulated pre-transplant donor and recipient T cells. A cohort of approximately 24 intestinal transplant recipients, including one retransplant, was enrolled, and 3 patients lacking pretransplant specimens were excluded. Donor T cell macrochimerism was defined as a peak of at least 4% donor T cells among recipient peripheral blood mononuclear cells. Rather than going through the commercial service, samples from a few later patients were sequenced in-house on an Illumina MiSeq and processed with MiXCR. Broad study findings and their caveats: GvH clones turned up in recipient bone marrow, with some appearing earlier in ileal mucosa or blood, a pattern consistent with an intestinal mucosal origin. The relatively low number and heterogeneity of intestinal transplant patients limited the conclusions. In the allografts of patients with donor T cell macrochimerism, GvH to HvG T cell clonal ratios were high. Early after transplant, peak levels of circulating GvH clones were found to be associated with declines in HvG clones.

CDR1 is given as MGHDK and CDR2 as SYGVNS, both from the germline V gene. V and J lose 10 bases and 0 bases, and a span of 4 bases separates them. Including cysteine and phenylalanine, the CDR3 has 12 amino acids. Only the CDR3 DNA is retained, 36 bases long and in frame from the first base. Receptor amplification or capture employed the immunoSEQ multiplex PCR assay. Adaptive Biotechnologies carried out high-throughput TCR-beta CDR3 sequencing of genomic DNA for most patients. Concerning the study's data processing: Adaptive's ImmunoSEQ software supplied the TCR sequencing data for 15 to 20 patients, while MiXCR and VDJtools were used to process a few other patients. Because the origin of CDR3 nucleotide sequences shared between donor and recipient could not be assigned, those sequences were removed. Alloreactive clones required at least 2-fold expansion over unstimulated cells and minimum CFSE-low frequency of 0.002% (template counts) or 0.001% (read counts). Clones were considered mappable if detected in sequenced pre-transplant spleen, lymph node, or MLR CFSE-low populations of the donor or recipient. Cumulative frequency of alloreactive clones was calculated as a percentage of all sequences weighted by copy number. TCRdb took over this immuneACCESS table, retaining in-frame rearrangements with V and J assigned. Such tables are incomplete; in checked studies, under half of the missing clones stem from an unresolved V gene, and the remainder is unexplained. Clone size and the V and J calls come from that table; the DNA yielded D and trimming. The sample table lists some 40,000 clones, about nine tenths of them with a count of one. The ten biggest clones cover roughly 18% of the sample.

This clone was seen a few times. Its antigen has not been determined. No per-base quality is available; no much larger clone lies one base away. To isolate intraepithelial and lamina propria lymphocytes from graft specimens, dithiothreitol, EDTA incubations and collagenase D digestion were used. Bulk TCR-beta sequencing was performed on serial intestinal graft biopsy specimens collected as late as 600 days after transplant. Sequencing used ileum tissue, obtained around seven months after intestinal transplant. The chain employs TRBV25-1 and TRBJ2-6, with an unclear D gene assignment. The sequence was obtained from a human patient who received an intestinal transplant, so some T cells may come from the graft donor. The bases are TGTGCCACCGGCTCTGGGGCCAACGTCCTGACTTTC. It translates to CATGSGANVLTF.